These 13 T cell receptor beta chains were all obtained from the same sample, sequenced in a study of cytotoxic CD8 clonotypes in ibrutinib-treated CLL. Generated by immunoSEQ multiplex PCR, the TCRdb table keeps only in-frame clones and is missing some. The sample contains 150,000 to 200,000 clones, about 88% of which appear only once. The sample here was PBMCs, taken at disease progression, from a patient treated with ibrutinib. The receptors here all came from a human donor with chronic lymphocytic leukemia.

Here the CDR3 DNA reads TGCGCCAGCAGCTTGGCGGGGGACAGGGGGCACGAGCAGTACTTC. The encoded protein is CASSLAGDRGHEQYF. This rearrangement joins TRBV5-1 to TRBJ2-7; 12 bases are a match to TRBD1. The ends lost 0 bases at V and 5 bases at J; junction bases unmatched: 3. The CDR3 consists of 15 residues. From germline, CDR1 is SGHRS and CDR2 YFSETQ.

The chain couples TRBV11-3 to TRBJ2-5; TRBD1 matches 8 bases. The V gene's germline CDR1 is SGHNT and CDR2 YENEEA. The CDR3 runs to 18 residues. Trimming took 5 bases from V and 4 from J; bases not matched to a gene: 18. The chain's CDR3 is CASSPKTTGGIWVETQYF. Written as DNA, the CDR3 is TGTGCCAGCAGCCCTAAGACTACAGGGGGGATCTGGGTAGAGACCCAGTACTTC.

The chain joins TRBV5-1 to TRBJ2-3, with 14 bases identical to TRBD2. This CDR3 spans 18 amino acids. Per germline, CDR1 SGHRS and CDR2 YFSETQ. The V and J ends lost 4 bases and 9 bases, in that order; junction bases with no gene match: 16. CDR3 in DNA: TGCGCCAGCAGCACCGGGACTAGCGGGAGACGAGGAGGGGGGACGCAGTATTTT. Protein: CASSTGTSGRRGGGTQYF.

CDR3 bases: TGTGCCAGCTCACCGCTACCGGGACAGGGGCAAGAGACCCAGTACTTC. Protein: CASSPLPGQGQETQYF. The gene calls are TRBV18 and TRBJ2-5, with 10 bases matching TRBD1. This CDR3 spans 16 amino acids. J lost 2 bases, V lost 3 bases, and 6 bases had no gene match. Germline V gene data show CDR1 as KGHSH and CDR2 as LQKENI.

J is TRBJ2-7 and V is TRBV4-3; a weak D match, TRBD2 (5 bases). The CDR3 totals 18 residues. V dropped 1 base and J dropped 3 bases, with 22 bases sitting between them. Germline V lookup: CDR1 LGHNA, CDR2 YSLEER. The CDR3 region has the DNA TGCGCCAGCAGCCAAGTGGTCCATGGCGTGGGAGTGTACTACGAGCAGTACTTC. This sequence encodes CASSQVVHGVGVYYEQYF.

The chain recombines TRBV15 with TRBJ2-7, with TRBD2 matching 14 bases. V lost 1 base, J lost 3 bases, and 26 bases stayed unmatched. Germline CDR1 and CDR2: LNHNV and YYDKDF (reference sequence). This CDR3 is built from 24 residues. CDR3 sequence (DNA): TGTGCCACCAGCAGAGGTATTCCGGGACAGGGGGGGACTAGCGGGAGCAGGTTTGGCTACGAGCAGTACTTC. The encoded protein is CATSRGIPGQGGTSGSRFGYEQYF.

This clone was counted once. This chain connects TRBV9 to TRBJ1-1; a possible D gene is TRBD1 (5 bases). Germline V lookup: CDR1 SGDLS, CDR2 YYNGEE. The ends were cut back, 0 bases at V and 5 bases at J, with 20 bases in the middle. The CDR3 contains 17 residues. The CDR3 coding sequence is TGTGCCAGCAGCGTAGATGTGCCGGGGGGTCGGGGTACTGAAGCTTTCTTT. It is translated as CASSVDVPGGRGTEAFF. The whole variable domain, remainder taken from reference TRBV9 and TRBJ1-1, is DSGVTQTPKHLITATGQRVTLRCSPRSGDLSVYWYQQSLDQGLQFLIQYYNGEERAKGNILERFSAQQFPDLHSELNLSSLELGDSALYFCASSVDVPGGRGTEAFFGQGTRLTVV.

The chain employs TRBV11-2 and TRBJ2-1, with D hard to call. Germline lookup yields CDR1 SGHAT and CDR2 FQNNGV. The germline V and J ends were trimmed by 7 bases and 5 bases, with 18 bases remaining between them. CDR3 size: 15 residues. CDR3 loop: CASTPMQEPHNEQFF. In nucleotides, the CDR3 is TGTGCCAGCACTCCGATGCAGGAGCCCCACAATGAGCAGTTCTTC.

The chain has TRBV5-4 and TRBJ1-2; a possible D gene is TRBD1 (6 bases). Deletions cut 2 bases from V and 4 bases from J, with 9 bases between. CDR1 and CDR2 (germline): SGHNT, YYREEE (reference sequence). The CDR3 contains 13 residues. This CDR3 reads CASSLGGFYGYTF. As DNA, the CDR3 is TGTGCCAGCAGCTTAGGGGGATTCTATGGCTACACCTTC.

The chain uses TRBV11-3 and TRBJ2-3; a possible D gene is TRBD1 (5 bases). This CDR3 contains 15 residues. CDR1 and CDR2 from the germline V gene are SGHNT and YENEEA. The V end lost 2 bases, the J end lost 0 bases, and 9 bases lay between the germline ends. The CDR3 DNA is TGTGCCAGCAGCTTAAAGGGGTCCAGCACAGATACGCAGTATTTT. It codes for CASSLKGSSTDTQYF.

The chain is built from TRBV7-3 and TRBJ2-7; 7 positions match TRBD1. V lost 4 bases and J lost 7; bases outside the gene matches: 7. The CDR3 is made up of 13 amino acids. Germline lookup yields CDR1 SGHTA and CDR2 FQGTGA. For the CDR3, the DNA is TGTGCCAGCAGCTCATTAGGGGGCGGGGAGCAGTACTTC. Translation: CASSSLGGGEQYF.

This clone was seen a single time. This may come from a read error, since a much larger clone is one base off. Other DNA sequences in this specimen translate into the identical CDR3. V is TRBV27 and J is TRBJ1-1; tentatively, D is TRBD1 (5 bases). Between the trimmed V and J ends, which lost 3 bases and 2 bases, there was a span of 7 bases. The CDR3 is 13 residues long. Germline CDR1 and CDR2: MNHEY and SMNVEV (reference sequence). Here the CDR3 DNA reads TGTGCCAGCAGTTTTGGGGGAAACACTGAAGCTTTCTTT. Amino acid sequence: CASSFGGNTEAFF.

This sequence joins TRBV5-8 and TRBJ1-5, with D possibly TRBD1 on 6 matching bases. The ends were cut back, 3 bases at V and 3 bases at J, with 13 bases in the middle. From germline, CDR1 is SGHTS and CDR2 YDEGEE. This CDR3 contains 15 residues. CDR3 coding DNA: TGTGCCAGCAGCTACGGGACACTCACCAATCAGCCCCAGCATTTT. Amino acids: CASSYGTLTNQPQHF.